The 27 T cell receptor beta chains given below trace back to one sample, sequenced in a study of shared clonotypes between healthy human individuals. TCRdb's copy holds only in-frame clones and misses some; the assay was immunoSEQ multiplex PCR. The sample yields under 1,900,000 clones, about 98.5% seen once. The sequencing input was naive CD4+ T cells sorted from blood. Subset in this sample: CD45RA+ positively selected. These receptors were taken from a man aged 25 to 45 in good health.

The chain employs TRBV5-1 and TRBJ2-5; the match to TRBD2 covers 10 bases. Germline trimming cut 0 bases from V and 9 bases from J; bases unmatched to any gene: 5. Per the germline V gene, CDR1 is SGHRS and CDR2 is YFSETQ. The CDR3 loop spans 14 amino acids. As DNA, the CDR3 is TGCGCCAGCAGCTTGGATGGGACTAGCGTTCCCCAGTACTTC. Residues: CASSLDGTSVPQYF.

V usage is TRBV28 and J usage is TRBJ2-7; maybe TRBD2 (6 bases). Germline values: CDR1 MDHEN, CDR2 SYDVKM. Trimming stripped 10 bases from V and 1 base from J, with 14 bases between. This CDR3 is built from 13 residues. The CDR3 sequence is CAIPGSGSYEQYF. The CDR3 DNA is TGTGCCATCCCTGGTAGCGGATCCTACGAGCAGTACTTC.

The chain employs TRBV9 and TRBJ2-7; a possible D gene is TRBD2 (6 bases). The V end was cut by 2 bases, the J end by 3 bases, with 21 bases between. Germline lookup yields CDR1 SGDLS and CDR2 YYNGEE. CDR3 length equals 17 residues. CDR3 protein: CASSVGSGGRRVYEQYF. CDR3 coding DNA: TGTGCCAGCAGCGTCGGAAGCGGTGGGAGGAGGGTCTACGAGCAGTACTTC.

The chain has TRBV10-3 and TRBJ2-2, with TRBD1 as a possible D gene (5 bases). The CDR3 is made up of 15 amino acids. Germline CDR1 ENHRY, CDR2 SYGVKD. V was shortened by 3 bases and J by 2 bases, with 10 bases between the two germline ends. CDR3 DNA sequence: TGTGCCATCAGTGACTCTCGGACAAACACCGGGGAGCTGTTTTTT. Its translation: CAISDSRTNTGELFF.

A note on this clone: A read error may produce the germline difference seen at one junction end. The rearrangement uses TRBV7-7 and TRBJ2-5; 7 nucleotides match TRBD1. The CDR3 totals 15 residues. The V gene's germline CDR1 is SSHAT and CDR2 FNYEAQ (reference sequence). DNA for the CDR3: TGTGCTAGCAGCTTAGGTTTGTCAGGGGGAGAGACCCAGTACTTC. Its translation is CASSLGLSGGETQYF. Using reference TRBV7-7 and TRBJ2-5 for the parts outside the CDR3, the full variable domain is GAGVSQSPRYKVTKRGQDVTLRCDPISSHATLYWYQQALGQGPEFLTYFNYEAQPDKSGLPSDRFSAERPEGSISTLTIQRTEQRDSAMYRCASSLGLSGGETQYFGPGTRLLVL.

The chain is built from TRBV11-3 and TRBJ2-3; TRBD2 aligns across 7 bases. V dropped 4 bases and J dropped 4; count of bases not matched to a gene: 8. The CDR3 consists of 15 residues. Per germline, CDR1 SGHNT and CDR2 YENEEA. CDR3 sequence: CASSWGGIGADTQYF. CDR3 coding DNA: TGTGCCAGCAGCTGGGGGGGGATAGGCGCAGATACGCAGTATTTT.

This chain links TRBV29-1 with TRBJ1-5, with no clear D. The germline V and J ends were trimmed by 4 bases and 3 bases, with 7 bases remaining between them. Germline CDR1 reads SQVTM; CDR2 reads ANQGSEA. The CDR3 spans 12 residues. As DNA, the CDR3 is TGCAGCGTTGGGCAGCCCAATCAGCCCCAGCATTTT. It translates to CSVGQPNQPQHF.

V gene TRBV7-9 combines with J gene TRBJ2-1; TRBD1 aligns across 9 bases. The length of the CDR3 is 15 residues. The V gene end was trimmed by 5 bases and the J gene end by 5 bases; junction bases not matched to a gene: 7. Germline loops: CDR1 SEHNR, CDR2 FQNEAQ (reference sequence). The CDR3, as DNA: TGTGCCAGCAGCCAAGGGGGACAGGGCGACAATGAGCAGTTCTTC. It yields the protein CASSQGGQGDNEQFF.

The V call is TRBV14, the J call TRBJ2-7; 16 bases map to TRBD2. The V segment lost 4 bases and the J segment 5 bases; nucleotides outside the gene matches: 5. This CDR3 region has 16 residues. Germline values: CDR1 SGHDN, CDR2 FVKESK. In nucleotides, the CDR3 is TGTGCCAGCAGCCCCGGGACTAGCGGGGGGGGCCACGAGCAGTACTTC. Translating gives CASSPGTSGGGHEQYF.

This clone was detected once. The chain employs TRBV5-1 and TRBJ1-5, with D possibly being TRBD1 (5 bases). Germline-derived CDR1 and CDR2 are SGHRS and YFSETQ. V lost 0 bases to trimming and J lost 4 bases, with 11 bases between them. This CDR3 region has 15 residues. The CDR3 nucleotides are TGCGCCAGCAGCTTGGGGACAACAGTGAATCAGCCCCAGCATTTT. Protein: CASSLGTTVNQPQHF.

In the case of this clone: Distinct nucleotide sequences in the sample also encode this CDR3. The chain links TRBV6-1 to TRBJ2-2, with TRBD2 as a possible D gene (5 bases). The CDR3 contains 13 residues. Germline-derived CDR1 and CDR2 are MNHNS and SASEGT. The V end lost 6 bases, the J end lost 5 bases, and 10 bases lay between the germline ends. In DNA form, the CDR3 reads TGTGCCAGCAGGGAGTCGGGGACCGGGGAGCTGTTTTTT. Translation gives CASRESGTGELFF.

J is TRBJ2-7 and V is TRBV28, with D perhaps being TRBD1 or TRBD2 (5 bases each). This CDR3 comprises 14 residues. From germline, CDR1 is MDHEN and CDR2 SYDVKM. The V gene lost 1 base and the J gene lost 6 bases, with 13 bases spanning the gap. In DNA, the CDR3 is TGTGCCAGCAGTTTATCGGGACGTCTTCTCGAGCAGTACTTC. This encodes CASSLSGRLLEQYF.

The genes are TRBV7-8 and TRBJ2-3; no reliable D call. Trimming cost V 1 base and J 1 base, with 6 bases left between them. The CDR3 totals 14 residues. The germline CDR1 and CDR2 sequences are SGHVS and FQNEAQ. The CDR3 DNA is TGTGCCAGCAGCTTAGACGTCGGCACAGATACGCAGTATTTT. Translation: CASSLDVGTDTQYF.

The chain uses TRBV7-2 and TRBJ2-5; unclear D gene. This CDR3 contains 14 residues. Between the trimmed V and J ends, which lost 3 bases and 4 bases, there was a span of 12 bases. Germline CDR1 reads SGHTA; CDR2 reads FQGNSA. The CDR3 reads CASSFRTVGETQYF. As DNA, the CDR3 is TGTGCCAGCAGCTTCCGGACCGTCGGAGAGACCCAGTACTTC.

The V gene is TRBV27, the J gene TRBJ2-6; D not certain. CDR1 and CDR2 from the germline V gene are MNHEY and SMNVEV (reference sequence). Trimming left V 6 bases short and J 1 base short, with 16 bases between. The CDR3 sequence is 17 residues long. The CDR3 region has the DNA TGTGCCAGCAGACCCAATGTCTGGTTATCTGGGGCCAACGTCCTGACTTTC. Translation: CASRPNVWLSGANVLTF.

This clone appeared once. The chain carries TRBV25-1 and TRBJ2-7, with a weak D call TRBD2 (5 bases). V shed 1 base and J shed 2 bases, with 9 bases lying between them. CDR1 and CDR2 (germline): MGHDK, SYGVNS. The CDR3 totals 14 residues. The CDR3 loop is CASSEWERTYEQYF. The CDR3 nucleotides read TGTGCCAGCAGTGAATGGGAGCGGACCTACGAGCAGTACTTC.

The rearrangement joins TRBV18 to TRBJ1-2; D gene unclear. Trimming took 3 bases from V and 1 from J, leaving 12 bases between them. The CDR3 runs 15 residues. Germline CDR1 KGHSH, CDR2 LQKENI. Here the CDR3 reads CASSPDPARNYGYTF. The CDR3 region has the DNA TGTGCCAGCTCACCGGATCCTGCCCGTAACTATGGCTACACCTTC.

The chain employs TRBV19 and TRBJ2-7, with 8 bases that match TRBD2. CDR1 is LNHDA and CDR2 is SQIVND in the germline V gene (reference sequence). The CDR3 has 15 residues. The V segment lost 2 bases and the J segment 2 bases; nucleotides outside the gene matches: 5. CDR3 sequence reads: CASSITTSGTYEQYF. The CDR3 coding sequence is TGTGCCAGTAGTATAACCACTAGCGGCACCTACGAGCAGTACTTC.

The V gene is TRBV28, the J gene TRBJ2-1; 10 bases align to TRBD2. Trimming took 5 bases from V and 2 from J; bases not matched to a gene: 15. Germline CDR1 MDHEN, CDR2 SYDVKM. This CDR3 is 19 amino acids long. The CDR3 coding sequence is TGTGCCAGCAGTCCGCTGGGGACTAGCGCCTCAGGGGCCTACAATGAGCAGTTCTTC. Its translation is CASSPLGTSASGAYNEQFF.

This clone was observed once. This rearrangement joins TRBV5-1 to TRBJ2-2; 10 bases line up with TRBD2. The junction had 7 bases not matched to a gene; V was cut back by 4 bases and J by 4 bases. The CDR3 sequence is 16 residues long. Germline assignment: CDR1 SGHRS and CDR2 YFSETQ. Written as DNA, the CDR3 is TGCGCCAGCAGCGAGACTAGCGGGTCGGTCACCGGGGAGCTGTTTTTT. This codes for CASSETSGSVTGELFF.

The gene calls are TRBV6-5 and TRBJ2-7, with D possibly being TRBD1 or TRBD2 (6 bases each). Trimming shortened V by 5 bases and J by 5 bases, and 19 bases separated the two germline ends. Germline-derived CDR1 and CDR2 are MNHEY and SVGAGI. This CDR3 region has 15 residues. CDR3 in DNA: TGTGCCAGCAGTCGCTGGACAGCGGGCCAGGACGAGCAGTACTTC. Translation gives CASSRWTAGQDEQYF.

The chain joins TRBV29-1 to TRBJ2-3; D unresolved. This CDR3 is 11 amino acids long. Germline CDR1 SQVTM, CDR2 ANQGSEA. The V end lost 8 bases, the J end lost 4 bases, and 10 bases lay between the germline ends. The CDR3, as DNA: TGCAGCTCAGGACCGGCAGATACGCAGTATTTT. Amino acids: CSSGPADTQYF.

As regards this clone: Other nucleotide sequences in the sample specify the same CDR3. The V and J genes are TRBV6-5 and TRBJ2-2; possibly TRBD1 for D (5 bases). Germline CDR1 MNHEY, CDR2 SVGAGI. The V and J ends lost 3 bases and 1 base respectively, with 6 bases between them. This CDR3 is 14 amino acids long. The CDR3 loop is CASSYRGNTGELFF. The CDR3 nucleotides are TGTGCCAGCAGTTATAGGGGGAACACCGGGGAGCTGTTTTTT.

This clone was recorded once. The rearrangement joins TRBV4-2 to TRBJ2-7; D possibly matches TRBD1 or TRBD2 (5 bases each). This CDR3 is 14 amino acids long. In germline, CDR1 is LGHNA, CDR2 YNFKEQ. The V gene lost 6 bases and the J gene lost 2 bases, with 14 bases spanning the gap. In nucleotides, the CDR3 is TGTGCCAGCAGTCCCGTGGGGGTCACCTACGAGCAGTACTTC. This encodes CASSPVGVTYEQYF.

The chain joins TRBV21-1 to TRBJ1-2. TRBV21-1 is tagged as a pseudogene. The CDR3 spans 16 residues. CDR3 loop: CASSKRVEGANYGYTF. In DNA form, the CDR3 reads TGTGCCAGCAGCAAGAGAGTGGAGGGAGCTAACTATGGCTACACCTTC.

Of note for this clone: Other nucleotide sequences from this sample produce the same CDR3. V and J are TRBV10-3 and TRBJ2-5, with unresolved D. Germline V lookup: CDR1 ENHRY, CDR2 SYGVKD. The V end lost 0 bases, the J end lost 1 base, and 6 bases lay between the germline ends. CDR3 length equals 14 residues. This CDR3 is CAISESRTQETQYF. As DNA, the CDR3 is TGTGCCATCAGTGAGTCCCGCACCCAAGAGACCCAGTACTTC.

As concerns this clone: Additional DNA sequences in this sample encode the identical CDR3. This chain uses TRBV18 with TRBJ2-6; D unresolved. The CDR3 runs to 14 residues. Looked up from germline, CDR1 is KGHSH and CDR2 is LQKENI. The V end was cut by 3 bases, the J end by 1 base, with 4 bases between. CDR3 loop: CASSPPSGANVLTF. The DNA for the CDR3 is TGTGCCAGCTCACCCCCATCTGGGGCCAACGTCCTGACTTTC.